These T cell receptor beta chains were read from a single sample in a study of cytomegalovirus exposure and HLA in healthy donors. Here immunoSEQ multiplex PCR was the method, and the copy in TCRdb shows in-frame clones only, minus some. The sample lists 65,000 to 85,000 clones, 84% seen once, with 2.4% in the top ten. The sequenced sample was PBMCs. These receptors were obtained from a woman aged 50 to 60 in good health and CMV-seronegative. Each CDR3 is given with its conserved first and last residue. A D gene is named only where the DNA matches it firmly. Clone size appears in some rows only: once, few, many, or a class for an expanded clone.

>NA|TRBJ1-2|NA|TRBV7-8
CASSPGGGHGYTF
TGTGCCAGCAGCCCAGGCGGGGGCCATGGCTACACCTTC
>TRBD2|TRBJ2-5|NA|TRBV5-6
CASRSGLATETQYF
TGTGCCAGCAGGTCGGGACTAGCTACGGAGACCCAGTACTTC
>TRBD1|TRBJ1-1|NA|TRBV5-1
CASTLSSETGKMNTEAFF
TGCGCCAGCACCCTGTCGTCTGAGACAGGGAAAATGAACACTGAAGCTTTCTTT
>NA|TRBJ1-2|once|TRBV7-2
CASSPTGSAGVYGYTF
TGTGCCAGCAGCCCCACGGGTTCGGCGGGGGTCTATGGCTACACCTTC
>NA|TRBJ1-2|NA|TRBV27
CASSLSAGNGYTF
TGTGCCAGCAGTTTATCGGCAGGGAACGGCTACACCTTC
>NA|TRBJ1-5|NA|TRBV2
CASERDPYSNQPQHF
TGTGCCAGCGAGAGAGATCCTTATAGCAATCAGCCCCAGCATTTT
>TRBD2|TRBJ2-1|NA|TRBV27
CASSRPGTSAYNEQFF
TGTGCCAGCAGCCGCCCGGGGACTAGCGCCTACAATGAGCAGTTCTTC
>NA|TRBJ1-1|NA|TRBV7-9
CASSLGVEGTEAFF
TGTGCCAGCAGCTTAGGGGTAGAGGGCACTGAAGCTTTCTTT
>NA|TRBJ2-7|NA|TRBV7-2
CASSLTRGSYEQYF
TGTGCCAGCAGCTTAACGCGGGGCTCCTACGAGCAGTACTTC
>TRBD1|TRBJ2-3|NA|TRBV10-3
CAIRNRDREWSTQYF
TGTGCCATCAGAAACCGGGACAGGGAATGGAGTACGCAGTATTTT
>TRBD1|TRBJ2-7|NA|TRBV4-1
CASSQGGQGYEQYF
TGCGCCAGCAGCCAAGGGGGACAGGGCTACGAGCAGTACTTC
>NA|TRBJ1-1|NA|TRBV2
CAGRTESTEAFF
TGTGCCGGTAGGACAGAGAGCACTGAAGCTTTCTTT
>TRBD2|TRBJ2-7|once|TRBV27
CASSLSGLAGRYEQYF
TGTGCCAGCAGTTTATCTGGGCTAGCGGGACGGTACGAGCAGTACTTC
>TRBD1|TRBJ1-1|NA|TRBV7-8
CASSLALGGEAFF
TGTGCCAGCAGCTTAGCGCTAGGGGGCGAAGCTTTCTTT
>TRBD1|TRBJ1-4|NA|TRBV10-3
CAIRAGQANEKLFF
TGTGCCATCAGGGCGGGACAGGCTAATGAAAAACTGTTTTTT
>TRBD2|TRBJ2-3|NA|TRBV12-5
CASGLGTRGTDTQYF
TGTGCTAGTGGTTTGGGGACTAGAGGCACAGATACGCAGTATTTT
>TRBD2|TRBJ2-1|NA|TRBV4-2
CASSQDRSGRVGEQFF
TGTGCCAGCAGCCAAGATCGAAGCGGGAGAGTCGGTGAGCAGTTCTTC
>TRBD1|TRBJ2-7|NA|TRBV5-1
CASSLTPGQGHEQYF
TGCGCCAGCAGCTTGACCCCGGGACAGGGGCACGAGCAGTACTTC